These 28 T cell receptor beta chains share one sample of origin, sequenced in a study of neoadjuvant anti-PD-1 for oral cavity cancer. Time point meaning: after neoadjuvant nivolumab, at surgical resection. Assay: immunoSEQ multiplex PCR; the TCRdb copy retains only in-frame clones and omits some. Among more than 13,000 clones listed, just under 75% were seen once. Sequenced here: PBMCs, sampled after nivolumab (anti-PD-1) treatment. These receptors all come from a person aged 35 to 85 with oral cavity squamous cell carcinoma.

The chain is built from TRBV7-3 and TRBJ2-2, with TRBD2 matching over 11 bases. This CDR3 comprises 15 residues. Germline trimming cut 4 bases from V and 4 bases from J; bases unmatched to any gene: 2. Germline lookup yields CDR1 SGHTA and CDR2 FQGTGA. The CDR3 is CASSSTSGGTGELFF. The DNA for the CDR3 is TGTGCCAGCAGCTCAACTAGCGGGGGCACCGGGGAGCTGTTTTTT.

The chain recombines TRBV2 with TRBJ1-1; TRBD1 matches at 10 bases. Germline CDR1 SNHLY, CDR2 FYNNEI. The CDR3 runs 12 residues. The J segment lost 9 bases and the V segment lost 4 bases, leaving 2 bases of the junction unmatched. CDR3 in amino acids: CASSGQGAKAFF. CDR3 bases: TGTGCCAGCAGTGGACAGGGGGCGAAAGCTTTCTTT.

The chain links TRBV5-1 to TRBJ2-5; no clear D gene. The germline gives CDR1 SGHRS, CDR2 YFSETQ. The length of the CDR3 is 16 residues. The V end lost 0 bases, the J end lost 5 bases, and 17 bases lay between the germline ends. The CDR3 DNA reads TGCGCCAGCAGCTTGGACGTGGGCCTCTCTCTGGAGACCCAGTACTTC. It codes for CASSLDVGLSLETQYF.

J is TRBJ1-6 and V is TRBV6-4; the match to TRBD1 covers 7 bases. The germline gives CDR1 MRHNA, CDR2 SNTAGT. After removal of 4 bases from V and 7 bases from J, the junction contained 4 bases not matched to a gene. This CDR3 contains 14 residues. CDR3 sequence reads: CASSAGTDNSPLHF. The DNA for the CDR3 is TGTGCCAGCAGTGCCGGGACAGACAATTCACCCCTCCACTTT.

This sequence joins TRBV19 and TRBJ2-7; the D call may be TRBD1 or TRBD2 (5 bases each). Germline CDR1 reads LNHDA; CDR2 reads SQIVND (reference sequence). This CDR3 comprises 14 residues. V lost 5 bases and J 4 bases, leaving 15 bases between the germline ends. CDR3 bases: TGTGCCAGTAGTTCGCGACGGTGGGGGTACGAGCAGTACTTC. It translates to CASSSRRWGYEQYF.

The chain has TRBV28 and TRBJ1-2, with D uncertain. Germline values: CDR1 MDHEN, CDR2 SYDVKM. V gave up 3 bases and J gave up 5 bases, with 4 bases separating them. The CDR3 totals 11 residues. The CDR3 loop reads CASSLVYGYTF. Here the CDR3 DNA reads TGTGCCAGCAGTTTGGTGTATGGCTACACCTTC.

This chain links TRBV4-1 with TRBJ2-2, with D perhaps being TRBD1 or TRBD2 (5 bases each). Trimming stripped 4 bases from V and 0 bases from J, with 24 bases between. This CDR3 is built from 20 residues. Germline V gene sequence: CDR1 MGHRA, CDR2 YSYEKL. Here the CDR3 DNA reads TGCGCCAGCAGCCCACACCCGGCCCAGGGAGATAGGGCGAACACCGGGGAGCTGTTTTTT. Protein sequence: CASSPHPAQGDRANTGELFF.

The J gene is TRBJ2-3, the V gene TRBV7-3; D is undetermined. The CDR3 runs to 12 residues. CDR1 SGHTA and CDR2 FQGTGA come from the germline V gene. V lost 8 bases and J 5 bases, leaving 11 bases between the germline ends. The CDR3 sequence: CASSLGRDTQYF. CDR3 DNA sequence: TGTGCCAGCTCTCTGGGTCGAGATACGCAGTATTTT.

The gene calls are TRBV27 and TRBJ1-1; D is ambiguous. Per the germline V gene, CDR1 is MNHEY and CDR2 is SMNVEV (reference sequence). The CDR3 length is 14 residues. Trimming cost V 2 bases and J 4 bases, with 11 bases left between them. CDR3 protein: CASSLAGPPTEAFF. The CDR3 nucleotides read TGTGCCAGCAGTTTAGCCGGGCCCCCCACTGAAGCTTTCTTT.

The chain couples TRBV11-2 to TRBJ2-5; no definite D call. V was clipped by 5 bases and J by 3 bases, with 7 bases between them. The CDR3 contains 12 residues. CDR1 is SGHAT, CDR2 FQNNGV, per germline. CDR3 amino acids: CASSPDKETQYF. The CDR3 DNA sequence: TGTGCCAGCAGCCCGGATAAAGAGACCCAGTACTTC.

The chain couples TRBV2 to TRBJ1-1; TRBD1 aligns across 8 bases. The V and J ends lost 8 bases and 3 bases, in that order; junction bases with no gene match: 20. CDR3 length: 18 amino acids. Per germline, CDR1 SNHLY and CDR2 FYNNEI. The CDR3 DNA sequence: TGTGCCAGCGGATCAGGGGGCCGAGTAATTTCGGGGGACACTGAAGCTTTCTTT. Amino acids: CASGSGGRVISGDTEAFF. Drawing the rest from reference TRBV2 and TRBJ1-1, the complete variable domain is EPEVTQTPSHQVTQMGQEVILRCVPISNHLYFYWYRQILGQKVEFLVSFYNNEISEKSEIFDDQFSVERPDGSNFTLKIRSTKLEDSAMYFCASGSGGRVISGDTEAFFGQGTRLTVV.

The V call is TRBV4-1, the J call TRBJ2-1; maybe TRBD1 (6 bases). Deletions cut 4 bases from V and 0 bases from J, with 16 bases between. There are 17 residues in the CDR3. In germline, CDR1 is MGHRA, CDR2 YSYEKL. CDR3 nucleotide sequence: TGCGCCAGCAGCCCCCGAGCCGGACAGAGCTCCTACAATGAGCAGTTCTTC. Translation: CASSPRAGQSSYNEQFF.

The V and J genes are TRBV7-9 and TRBJ1-2, with 11 bases fitting TRBD1. Germline V gives CDR1 SEHNR, CDR2 FQNEAQ (reference sequence). There are 16 residues in the CDR3. The V gene end was trimmed by 3 bases and the J gene end by 7 bases; junction bases not matched to a gene: 10. This CDR3 is CASSFAFGQGAGGYTF. The CDR3 nucleotides read TGTGCCAGCAGCTTCGCTTTTGGACAGGGGGCTGGTGGCTACACCTTC. The full variable domain, completed using reference TRBV7-9 and TRBJ1-2, is DTGVSQNPRHKITKRGQNVTFRCDPISEHNRLYWYRQTLGQGPEFLTYFQNEAQLEKSRLLSDRFSAERPKGSFSTLEIQRTEQGDSAMYLCASSFAFGQGAGGYTFGSGTRLTVV.

The chain employs TRBV10-2 and TRBJ2-1; TRBD2 agrees at 12 bases. The CDR3 runs to 17 residues. The germline CDR1 and CDR2 sequences are WSHSY and SAAADI. V was pared by 3 bases and J by 1 base, with 4 bases of the junction left unmatched. The CDR3: CASSDLTSGSSYNEQFF. The CDR3 DNA sequence: TGCGCCAGCAGTGACTTGACTAGCGGGAGTTCCTACAATGAGCAGTTCTTC.

The V gene is TRBV5-1, the J gene TRBJ1-1; unclear D gene. V was pared by 0 bases and J by 0 bases, with 15 bases between. The germline V gene has CDR1 SGHRS and CDR2 YFSETQ. The CDR3 contains 17 residues. The CDR3: CASSLASLDFMNTEAFF. The CDR3, as DNA: TGCGCCAGCAGCTTGGCCAGCTTAGACTTCATGAACACTGAAGCTTTCTTT.

This chain uses TRBV25-1 with TRBJ2-2; possibly TRBD2 for D (5 bases). Germline V gene lookup returns CDR1 MGHDK and CDR2 SYGVNS. V lost 7 bases and J 3 bases, leaving 9 bases between the germline ends. The CDR3 contains 13 residues. CDR3 coding DNA: TGTGCCAGCATAGAGGGCCACACCGGGGAGCTGTTTTTT. Translation gives CASIEGHTGELFF. The complete variable domain, with remaining parts taken from reference TRBV25-1 and TRBJ2-2, reads EADIYQTPRYLVIGTGKKITLECSQTMGHDKMYWYQQDPGMELHLIHYSYGVNSTEKGDLSSESTVSRIRTEHFPLTLESARPSHTSQYLCASIEGHTGELFFGEGSRLTVL.

In its sample, this clone was seen a few times. The chain uses TRBV4-1 and TRBJ1-4; D remains unclear. In germline, CDR1 is MGHRA, CDR2 YSYEKL. The CDR3 has 15 amino acids. V was shortened by 1 base and J by 8 bases, with 14 bases between the two germline ends. CDR3 loop: CASSQVYGLGEKLFF. CDR3 DNA sequence: TGCGCCAGCAGCCAAGTGTACGGGCTGGGCGAAAAACTGTTTTTT.

The chain links TRBV11-3 to TRBJ2-2, with D possibly matching TRBD2 (5 bases). Germline values: CDR1 SGHNT, CDR2 YENEEA. This CDR3 is 15 amino acids long. V was clipped by 2 bases and J by 5 bases, with 12 bases between them. For the CDR3, the DNA is TGTGCCAGCAGCTTATACGGGCGAGGGACCGGGGAGCTGTTTTTT. Translated, it gives CASSLYGRGTGELFF.

The J gene is TRBJ1-4, the V gene TRBV4-1, with 8 nucleotides matching TRBD1. This CDR3 is built from 15 residues. The trim removed 6 bases at V and 1 base at J, leaving 4 bases unmatched. Germline values: CDR1 MGHRA, CDR2 YSYEKL. CDR3 sequence reads: CASRGTGLTNEKLFF. CDR3 nucleotides: TGCGCCAGCAGGGGGACAGGCCTAACTAATGAAAAACTGTTTTTT.

The gene calls are TRBV2 and TRBJ2-1, with D unresolved. With 3 bases removed from V and 4 bases from J, the gap between germline ends came to 10 bases. The CDR3 consists of 14 residues. Germline lookup yields CDR1 SNHLY and CDR2 FYNNEI. The DNA of the CDR3 is TGTGCCAGCAGTGAGTCACAGAATTACAATGAGCAGTTCTTC. Residues: CASSESQNYNEQFF.

This clone was recorded a few times. This chain links TRBV30 with TRBJ1-2, with TRBD1 matching 9 bases. Germline V lookup: CDR1 GTSNPN, CDR2 SVGIG (reference sequence). V trimming: 3 bases; J trimming: 7 bases; junction bases outside the gene matches: 9. CDR3 size: 14 residues. The CDR3 spells CAWSPTGGWSGYTF. CDR3 coding DNA: TGTGCCTGGAGCCCGACAGGGGGATGGAGTGGCTACACCTTC.

The V gene is TRBV7-2, the J gene TRBJ2-1; a possible D gene is TRBD1 (6 bases). V was clipped by 6 bases and J by 4 bases, with 16 bases between them. From germline, CDR1 is SGHTA and CDR2 FQGNSA. CDR3 length: 15 amino acids. DNA of the CDR3: TGTGCCAGCAGTACCCAGGGGAGCCTATACAATGAGCAGTTCTTC. Translating gives CASSTQGSLYNEQFF.

This clone was seen only once. The V and J genes are TRBV5-5 and TRBJ1-4, with a weak D call TRBD1 (5 bases). The V end was cut by 4 bases, the J end by 8 bases, with 15 bases between. This CDR3 region has 14 residues. Germline CDR1 and CDR2: SGHKS and YYEKEE (reference sequence). The CDR3 reads CASSTGQAGEKLFF. In DNA form, the CDR3 reads TGTGCCAGCAGCACTGGACAAGCCGGGGAAAAACTGTTTTTT. Combining the CDR3 with reference TRBV5-5 and TRBJ1-4 gives the whole variable domain DAGVTQSPTHLIKTRGQQVTLRCSPISGHKSVSWYQQVLGQGPQFIFQYYEKEERGRGNFPDRFSARQFPNYSSELNVNALLLGDSALYLCASSTGQAGEKLFFGSGTQLSVL.

The chain joins TRBV19 to TRBJ1-1, with D possibly TRBD1 on 6 matching bases. Germline V CDR1 and CDR2: LNHDA, SQIVND (reference sequence). The germline V and J ends were trimmed by 7 bases and 4 bases, with 16 bases remaining between them. There are 14 residues in the CDR3. The CDR3 loop is CASILRSGATEAFF. Written as DNA, the CDR3 is TGTGCCAGTATCCTCAGGTCGGGGGCCACTGAAGCTTTCTTT.

This chain uses TRBV7-9 with TRBJ2-7; no definite D call. V was clipped by 4 bases and J by 6 bases, with 19 bases between them. This CDR3 has 15 residues. From germline, CDR1 is SEHNR and CDR2 FQNEAQ (reference sequence). DNA of the CDR3: TGTGCCAGCAGCTCCTCAGCTACCATATCCATCGAGCAGTACTTC. Its translation: CASSSSATISIEQYF.

The genes are TRBV18 and TRBJ2-1; 10 bases align to TRBD2. The CDR3 is 15 residues long. Trimming cost V 6 bases and J 7 bases; bases outside gene matches: 9. Germline CDR1 and CDR2: KGHSH and LQKENI. CDR3 sequence (DNA): TGTGCCAGCTCCCACGGACTAGCGGAGGTGAATGAGCAGTTCTTC. It is translated as CASSHGLAEVNEQFF.

V gene TRBV19 combines with J gene TRBJ1-2, with a possible D match to TRBD1 (6 bases). CDR1 and CDR2 (germline): LNHDA, SQIVND (reference sequence). The ends were cut back, 4 bases at V and 8 bases at J, with 11 bases in the middle. The CDR3 sequence is 12 residues long. CDR3 coding DNA: TGTGCCAGTAGTACTGGGGGCAACGGCTACACCTTC. It translates to CASSTGGNGYTF.

The table lists this clone with a few counts. J is TRBJ1-2 and V is TRBV4-1, with D perhaps TRBD1 (6 bases). In germline, CDR1 is MGHRA, CDR2 YSYEKL. The CDR3 is 14 residues long. Deletions cut 1 base from V and 8 bases from J, with 14 bases between. The CDR3 region is CASSQGAGAAGYTF. The CDR3 DNA sequence: TGCGCCAGCAGCCAAGGAGCGGGGGCCGCGGGCTACACCTTC.